This T cell receptor (beta chain) was sequenced in a study of post-analysis software for immune sequencing data. As for the study in general: Some patients lacked subtype; others had relapsing-remitting, secondary progressive or progressive-relapsing disease. Findings and caveats of the study: Five or six TRBV segments were more frequent in patients than controls; TRBV5-6, TRBV5-1 and TRBV20-1 belonged to this group. By F measure, strong co-clustering occurred among samples prepared in the same batch.

CDR1 and CDR2 (germline): LGHDT, YNNKEL (reference sequence). The CDR3 is 16 amino acids. Trimming removed 0 bases from V and 4 bases from J, with 13 bases in between. Unique molecular identifiers were present in the TCR beta cDNA libraries. Some 500,000 cDNA molecules were obtained per 1 to 10 million input T cells. TCRdb reanalysed the PCR reads using MiXCR and keeps one entry per CDR3 protein. The sample includes roughly 540,000 distinct CDR3 sequences, approximately 31% of them seen just once. As regards this clonotype: Antigen specificity is unknown.

The chain carries TRBV3-1 and TRBJ2-1; D is ambiguous. The sample comprised blood. This TCR came from a girl aged 2 to 17 with multiple sclerosis. CDR3 DNA sequence: TGTGCCAGCAGCCAAGAATGGAGCAGGAGATACAATGAGCAGTTCTTC. Translation: CASSQEWSRRYNEQFF.